These 14 T cell receptor beta chains came from one sample sequenced in a study of cytomegalovirus exposure and HLA in healthy donors. Vbeta (60) and Jbeta (13) primers were used in the PCR. Method: immunoSEQ multiplex PCR; TCRdb's copy keeps in-frame clones and lacks some. The sample holds about 180,000 clones, 65% to 90% seen once. Sequenced: PBMCs. These receptor sequences come from a girl aged 2 to 9 in good health and CMV-seropositive.

The CDR3 nucleotides are TGTGCCAGCAGTTTGTCTGAGGTAAATCAGCCCCAGCATTTT. Its protein is CASSLSEVNQPQHF. The rearrangement uses TRBV28 and TRBJ1-5; no firm D call. V was cut by 3 bases and J by 4 bases, with 10 bases left in between. Looked up from germline, CDR1 is MDHEN and CDR2 is SYDVKM. This CDR3 comprises 14 residues. Filled out from reference TRBV28 and TRBJ1-5, the complete variable domain reads DVKVTQSSRYLVKRTGEKVFLECVQDMDHENMFWYRQDPGLGLRLIYFSYDVKMKEKGDIPEGYSVSREKKERFSLILESASTNQTSMYLCASSLSEVNQPQHFGDGTRLSIL.

The chain employs TRBV7-9 and TRBJ2-7, with TRBD2 matching 13 bases. J gave up 6 bases and V 1 base, and 6 bases lay outside the gene matches. The germline gives CDR1 SEHNR, CDR2 FQNEAQ (reference sequence). The CDR3 runs 16 residues. The CDR3 protein is CASSLGSGLAGAEQYF. CDR3 sequence (DNA): TGTGCCAGCAGCTTAGGTTCTGGACTAGCGGGAGCCGAGCAGTACTTC.

This CDR3 reads CASSATGTYSNQPQHF. The DNA of the CDR3 is TGTGCCAGCAGTGCCACAGGGACGTATAGCAATCAGCCCCAGCATTTT. The chain combines TRBV27 with TRBJ1-5; TRBD1 is a possible D gene (6 bases). The CDR3 consists of 16 residues. The germline gives CDR1 MNHEY, CDR2 SMNVEV (reference sequence). Trimming stripped 5 bases from V and 0 bases from J, with 14 bases between.

This rearrangement joins TRBV4-1 to TRBJ1-4; TRBD1 aligns across 7 bases. Germline CDR1 MGHRA, CDR2 YSYEKL. With 2 bases clipped from V and 7 bases from J, the junction kept 7 bases outside the gene matches. CDR3 length equals 15 residues. The CDR3 protein is CASSQRGQPSEKLFF. CDR3 DNA: TGCGCCAGCAGCCAACGGGGACAGCCCTCTGAAAAACTGTTTTTT.

The chain employs TRBV12-5 and TRBJ1-2; 7 bases align to TRBD1. The CDR3 is 13 residues long. After removal of 6 bases from V and 8 bases from J, the junction contained 9 bases not matched to a gene. Germline values: CDR1 LGHNT, CDR2 FRNRAP. For the CDR3, the DNA is TGTGCTAGTGGACGAGGGGGCGGAGACGGCTACACCTTC. Amino acid sequence: CASGRGGGDGYTF. Combining the CDR3 with reference TRBV12-5 and TRBJ1-2 gives the whole variable domain DARVTQTPRHKVTEMGQEVTMRCQPILGHNTVFWYRQTMMQGLELLAYFRNRAPLDDSGMPKDRFSAEMPDATLATLKIQPSEPRDSAVYFCASGRGGGDGYTFGSGTRLTVV.

This clone was recorded once. The V call is TRBV4-1, the J call TRBJ1-2, with D maybe TRBD1 (5 bases). The germline V and J ends were trimmed by 6 bases and 8 bases, with 22 bases remaining between them. Per the germline V gene, CDR1 is MGHRA and CDR2 is YSYEKL. The CDR3 is 15 residues long. The CDR3 reads CASRPQEGRVRGYTF. In nucleotides, the CDR3 is TGCGCCAGCAGACCTCAAGAGGGGAGGGTGAGAGGCTACACCTTC.

V and J are TRBV7-3 and TRBJ2-2, with TRBD2 matching over 12 bases. V shed 5 bases, J shed 1 base, and the junction held 8 bases outside the gene matches. The CDR3 has 18 amino acids. CDR1 and CDR2 (germline): SGHTA, FQGTGA. CDR3: CASSQGWGLAGNTGELFF. CDR3 DNA sequence: TGTGCCAGCAGCCAAGGTTGGGGACTAGCGGGGAACACCGGGGAGCTGTTTTTT.

The chain carries TRBV5-1 and TRBJ1-4; 11 bases agree with TRBD1. The J segment lost 8 bases and the V segment lost 0 bases, leaving 3 bases of the junction unmatched. Germline CDR1 is SGHRS and CDR2 is YFSETQ. The CDR3 has 15 amino acids. CDR3 amino acids: CASSLGDRGKEKLFF. DNA for the CDR3: TGCGCCAGCAGCTTGGGGGACAGGGGGAAGGAAAAACTGTTTTTT. Drawing the rest from reference TRBV5-1 and TRBJ1-4, the complete variable domain is KAGVTQTPRYLIKTRGQQVTLSCSPISGHRSVSWYQQTPGQGLQFLFEYFSETQRNKGNFPGRFSGRQFSNSRSEMNVSTLELGDSALYLCASSLGDRGKEKLFFGSGTQLSVL.

This clone was observed a handful of times. V gene TRBV6-4 combines with J gene TRBJ1-2, with D hard to call. Germline CDR1 and CDR2: MRHNA and SNTAGT. This CDR3 contains 15 residues. V gave up 3 bases and J gave up 4 bases, with 15 bases separating them. CDR3 protein: CASSEYLAEGYGYTF. In DNA, the CDR3 is TGTGCCAGCAGTGAATATTTGGCGGAGGGCTATGGCTACACCTTC.

The chain joins TRBV6-1 to TRBJ2-2; a weak D match, TRBD1 (6 bases). The CDR3 covers 17 residues. Germline-derived CDR1 and CDR2 are MNHNS and SASEGT. Between the trimmed V and J ends, which lost 2 bases and 2 bases, there was a span of 15 bases. The CDR3 region is CASSETFGTLNTGELFF. CDR3 DNA: TGTGCCAGCAGTGAAACTTTCGGGACACTAAACACCGGGGAGCTGTTTTTT.

The V gene is TRBV30, the J gene TRBJ1-2, with D possibly being TRBD1 (5 bases). Between the trimmed V and J ends, which lost 5 bases and 4 bases, there was a span of 8 bases. This CDR3 is 11 amino acids long. In germline, CDR1 is GTSNPN, CDR2 SVGIG (reference sequence). The CDR3: CAWGHSYGYTF. In DNA, the CDR3 is TGTGCCTGGGGACACTCCTATGGCTACACCTTC. The entire variable domain, with the rest obtained from reference TRBV30 and TRBJ1-2, is as follows: SQTIHQWPATLVQPVGSPLSLECTVEGTSNPNLYWYRQAAGRGLQLLFYSVGIGQISSEVPQNLSASRPQDRQFILSSKKLLLSDSGFYLCAWGHSYGYTFGSGTRLTVV.

The genes are TRBV6-1 and TRBJ2-5; D may be TRBD1 (5 bases). V lost 4 bases to trimming and J lost 2 bases, with 8 bases between them. The CDR3 contains 13 residues. Germline lookup yields CDR1 MNHNS and CDR2 SASEGT. CDR3 DNA: TGTGCCAGCAGTGGACAGCGACAAGAGACCCAGTACTTC. This encodes CASSGQRQETQYF.

This clone showed up just a few times. The chain combines TRBV4-1 with TRBJ1-5; 8 bases line up with TRBD1. Per the germline V gene, CDR1 is MGHRA and CDR2 is YSYEKL. The CDR3 runs 15 residues. Losses at the gene ends were 4 bases for V and 3 bases for J; bases not matched to a gene: 5. CDR3 sequence (DNA): TGCGCCAGCAGCCCGGGACAGGACATCAATCAGCCCCAGCATTTT. Encoded protein: CASSPGQDINQPQHF.

This clone turned up a few times. J is TRBJ2-6 and V is TRBV5-4; D gene ambiguous. V was clipped by 0 bases and J by 0 bases, with 7 bases between them. The CDR3 has 16 amino acids. Germline V gene sequence: CDR1 SGHNT, CDR2 YYREEE (reference sequence). The DNA of the CDR3 is TGTGCCAGCAGCTTGGACAAATACTCTGGGGCCAACGTCCTGACTTTC. It is translated as CASSLDKYSGANVLTF.